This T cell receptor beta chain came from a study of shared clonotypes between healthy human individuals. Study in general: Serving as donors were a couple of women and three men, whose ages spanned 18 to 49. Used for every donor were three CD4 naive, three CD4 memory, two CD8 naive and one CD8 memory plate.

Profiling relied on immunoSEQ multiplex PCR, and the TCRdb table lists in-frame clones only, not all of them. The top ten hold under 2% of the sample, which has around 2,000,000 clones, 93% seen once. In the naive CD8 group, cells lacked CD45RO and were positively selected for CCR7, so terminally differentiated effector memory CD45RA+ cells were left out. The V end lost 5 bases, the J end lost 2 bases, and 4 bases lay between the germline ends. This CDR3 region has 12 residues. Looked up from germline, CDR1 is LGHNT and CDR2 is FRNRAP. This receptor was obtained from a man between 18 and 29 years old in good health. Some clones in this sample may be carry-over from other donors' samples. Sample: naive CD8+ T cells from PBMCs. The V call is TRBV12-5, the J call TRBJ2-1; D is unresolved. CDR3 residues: CASGPAYNEQFF. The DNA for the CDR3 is TGTGCTAGTGGTCCGGCCTACAATGAGCAGTTCTTC.